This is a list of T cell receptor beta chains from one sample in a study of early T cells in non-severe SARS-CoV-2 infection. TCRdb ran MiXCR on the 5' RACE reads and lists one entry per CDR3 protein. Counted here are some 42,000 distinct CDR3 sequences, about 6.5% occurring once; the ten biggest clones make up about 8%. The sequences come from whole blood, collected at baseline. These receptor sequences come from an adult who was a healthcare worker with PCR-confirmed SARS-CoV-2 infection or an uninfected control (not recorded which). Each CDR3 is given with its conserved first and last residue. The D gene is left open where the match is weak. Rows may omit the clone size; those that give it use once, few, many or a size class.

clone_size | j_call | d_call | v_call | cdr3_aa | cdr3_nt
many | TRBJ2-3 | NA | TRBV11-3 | CASSRTAGTDTQYF | TGTGCCAGCAGCCGAACAGCCGGGACAGATACGCAGTATTTT
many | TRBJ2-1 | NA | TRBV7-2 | CASSLGQGNIEQFF | TGTGCCAGCAGCTTAGGCCAGGGGAATATTGAGCAGTTCTTC
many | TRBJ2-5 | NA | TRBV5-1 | CASSLAEGETQYF | TGCGCCAGCAGCTTGGCCGAAGGAGAGACCCAGTACTTC
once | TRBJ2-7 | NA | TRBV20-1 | CSAKKDYEQYF | TGCAGTGCTAAGAAGGACTACGAGCAGTACTTC
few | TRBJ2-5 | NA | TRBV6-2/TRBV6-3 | CASSYQGQIEYF | TGTGCCAGCAGTTACCAAGGACAGATCGAGTACTTC
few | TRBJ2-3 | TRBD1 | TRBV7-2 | CASSLTGAATDTQYF | TGTGCCAGCAGCTTAACAGGGGCCGCCACAGATACGCAGTATTTT
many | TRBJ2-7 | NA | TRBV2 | CASNGEPYEQYF | TGTGCCAGCAACGGGGAACCCTACGAGCAGTACTTC
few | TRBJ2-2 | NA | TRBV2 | CASSGGSRELFF | TGTGCCAGCAGTGGGGGGTCCCGGGAGCTGTTTTTT
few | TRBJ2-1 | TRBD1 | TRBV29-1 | CSVEGQGKNEQFF | TGCAGCGTTGAGGGACAGGGAAAGAATGAGCAGTTCTTC
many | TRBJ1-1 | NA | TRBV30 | CAWIRGAPGTEAFF | TGTGCCTGGATCAGGGGCGCTCCGGGCACTGAAGCTTTCTTT
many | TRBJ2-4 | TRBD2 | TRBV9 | CASSRLAGQKNIQYF | TGTGCCAGCAGCCGACTAGCGGGGCAGAAAAACATTCAGTACTTC
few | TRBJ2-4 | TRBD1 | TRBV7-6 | CASSSGTGLQNIQYF | TGTGCCAGCAGCTCTGGGACAGGGTTGCAAAACATTCAGTACTTC
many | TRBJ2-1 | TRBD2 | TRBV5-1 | CASSLSGGANEQFF | TGCGCCAGCAGCTTAAGCGGGGGGGCCAATGAGCAGTTCTTC
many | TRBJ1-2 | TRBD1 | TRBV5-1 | CASSWDRDYGYTF | TGCGCCAGCAGCTGGGACAGGGACTATGGCTACACCTTC
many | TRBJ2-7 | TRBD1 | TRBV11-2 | CASSLPGQGFYEQYF | TGTGCCAGCAGCCTACCGGGACAGGGGTTCTACGAGCAGTACTTC
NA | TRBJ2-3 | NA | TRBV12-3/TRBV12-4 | CASSLEGGAGTDTQYF | TGTGCCAGCAGTTTAGAGGGGGGGGCCGGCACAGATACGCAGTATTTT
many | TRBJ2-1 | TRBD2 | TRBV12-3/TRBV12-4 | CASQPSLAGGRSEQFF | TGTGCCAGCCAACCATCGTTAGCGGGGGGGCGGAGTGAGCAGTTCTTC
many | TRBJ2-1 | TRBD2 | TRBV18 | CASSPLGTSYNEQFF | TGTGCCAGCTCACCTCTGGGGACTAGCTACAATGAGCAGTTCTTC
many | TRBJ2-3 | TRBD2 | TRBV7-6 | CASSLARTSWTDTQYF | TGTGCCAGCAGCTTAGCGCGGACTAGTTGGACAGATACGCAGTATTTT
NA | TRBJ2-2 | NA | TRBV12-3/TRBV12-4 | CASSPRPGHLSGELFF | TGTGCCAGCAGTCCCCGACCGGGACATCTATCGGGGGAGCTGTTTTTT
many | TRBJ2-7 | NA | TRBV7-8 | CASSPEGVAYEQYF | TGTGCCAGCAGCCCAGAGGGGGTCGCCTACGAGCAGTACTTC
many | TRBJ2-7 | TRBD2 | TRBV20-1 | CSALSGGALYEQYF | TGCAGTGCCCTTAGCGGGGGCGCCCTTTACGAGCAGTACTTC
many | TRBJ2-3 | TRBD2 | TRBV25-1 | CASSEWASGARADTQYF | TGTGCCAGCAGTGAATGGGCTAGCGGTGCAAGAGCAGATACGCAGTATTTT
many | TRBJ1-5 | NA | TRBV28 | CASSLNQIYSNQPQHF | TGTGCCAGCAGTTTAAACCAAATTTATAGCAATCAGCCCCAGCATTTT
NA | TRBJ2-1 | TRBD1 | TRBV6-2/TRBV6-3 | CASSPGTGDLNEQFF | TGTGCCAGCAGCCCAGGGACAGGAGATCTCAATGAGCAGTTCTTC
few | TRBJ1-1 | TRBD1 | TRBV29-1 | CSVEGLDRESNTEAFF | TGCAGCGTTGAAGGACTAGACAGGGAATCAAACACTGAAGCTTTCTTT
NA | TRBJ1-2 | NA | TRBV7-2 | CASSQTENYGYTF | TGTGCCAGCAGCCAGACAGAGAACTATGGCTACACCTTC
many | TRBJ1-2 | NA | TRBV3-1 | CASSHPNTYGYTF | TGTGCCAGCAGCCACCCCAACACGTATGGCTACACCTTC
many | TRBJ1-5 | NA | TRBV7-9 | CASSHGTLTRGNQPQHF | TGTGCCAGCAGCCATGGGACCTTGACTAGGGGAAATCAGCCCCAGCATTTT
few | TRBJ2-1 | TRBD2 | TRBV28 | CASSPGLAGGDEQFF | TGTGCCAGCAGCCCCGGACTAGCGGGGGGAGATGAGCAGTTCTTC
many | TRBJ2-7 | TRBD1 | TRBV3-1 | CASSQAGTGLEQYF | TGTGCCAGCAGCCAAGCCGGGACAGGTCTCGAGCAGTACTTC
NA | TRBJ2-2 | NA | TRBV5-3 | CARSLQRENTGELFF | TGTGCCAGAAGCTTGCAGAGGGAGAACACCGGGGAGCTGTTTTTT
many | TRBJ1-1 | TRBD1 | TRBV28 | CASTNRGGTEAFF | TGTGCCAGCACCAACAGGGGAGGAACTGAAGCTTTCTTT
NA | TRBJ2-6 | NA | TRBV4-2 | CATQGPGANVLTF | TGTGCCACCCAGGGGCCTGGGGCCAACGTCCTGACTTTC
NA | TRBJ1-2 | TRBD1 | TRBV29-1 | CSVEQGVYGYTF | TGCAGCGTTGAACAGGGGGTCTATGGCTACACCTTC
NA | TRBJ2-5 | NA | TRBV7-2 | CASSSTGQETQYF | TGTGCCAGCAGCTCAACAGGGCAAGAGACCCAGTACTTC
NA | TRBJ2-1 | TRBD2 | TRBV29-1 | CSVDPNSGAHNEQFF | TGCAGCGTTGATCCGAATAGCGGGGCCCACAATGAGCAGTTCTTC
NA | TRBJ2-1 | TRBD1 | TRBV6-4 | CASSATGTGSNEQFF | TGTGCCAGCAGTGCAACCGGGACAGGGAGCAATGAGCAGTTCTTC
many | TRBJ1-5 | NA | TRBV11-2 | CASSLVQGNQPQHF | TGTGCCAGCAGCTTAGTACAGGGCAATCAGCCCCAGCATTTT